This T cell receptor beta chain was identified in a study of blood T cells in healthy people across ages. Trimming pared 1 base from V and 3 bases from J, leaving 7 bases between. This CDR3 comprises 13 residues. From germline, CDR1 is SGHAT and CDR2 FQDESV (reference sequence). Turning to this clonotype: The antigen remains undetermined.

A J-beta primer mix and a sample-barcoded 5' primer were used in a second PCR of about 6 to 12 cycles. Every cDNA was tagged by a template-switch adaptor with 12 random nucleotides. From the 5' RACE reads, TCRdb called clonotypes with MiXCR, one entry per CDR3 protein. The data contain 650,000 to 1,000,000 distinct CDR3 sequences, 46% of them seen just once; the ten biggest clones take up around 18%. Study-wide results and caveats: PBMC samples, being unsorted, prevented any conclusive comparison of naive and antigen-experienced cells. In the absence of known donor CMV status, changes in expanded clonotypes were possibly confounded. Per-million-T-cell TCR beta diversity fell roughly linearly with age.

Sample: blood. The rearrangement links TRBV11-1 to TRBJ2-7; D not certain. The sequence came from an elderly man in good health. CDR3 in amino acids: CASSLGSDYEQYF. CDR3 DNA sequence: TGTGCCAGCAGCTTAGGGAGTGACTACGAGCAGTACTTC.